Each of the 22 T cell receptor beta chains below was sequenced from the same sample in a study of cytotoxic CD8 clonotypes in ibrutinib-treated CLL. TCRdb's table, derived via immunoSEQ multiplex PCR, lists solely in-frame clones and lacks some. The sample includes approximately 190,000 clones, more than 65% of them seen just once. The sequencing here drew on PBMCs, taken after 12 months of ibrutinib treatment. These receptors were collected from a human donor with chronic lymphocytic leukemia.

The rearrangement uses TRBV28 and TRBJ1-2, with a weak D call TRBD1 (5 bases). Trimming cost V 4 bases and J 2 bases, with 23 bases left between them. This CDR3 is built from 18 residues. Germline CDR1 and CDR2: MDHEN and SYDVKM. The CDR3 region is CASSSSRDPHPPNYGYTF. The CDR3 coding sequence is TGTGCCAGCAGTTCAAGCCGGGACCCTCACCCCCCCAACTATGGCTACACCTTC.

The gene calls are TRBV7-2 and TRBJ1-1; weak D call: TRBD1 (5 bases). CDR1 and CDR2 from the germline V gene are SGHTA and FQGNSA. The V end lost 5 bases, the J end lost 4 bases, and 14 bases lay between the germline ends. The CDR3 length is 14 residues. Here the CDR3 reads CASSLDGAGTEAFF. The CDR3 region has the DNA TGTGCCAGCAGCCTCGACGGGGCAGGCACTGAAGCTTTCTTT.

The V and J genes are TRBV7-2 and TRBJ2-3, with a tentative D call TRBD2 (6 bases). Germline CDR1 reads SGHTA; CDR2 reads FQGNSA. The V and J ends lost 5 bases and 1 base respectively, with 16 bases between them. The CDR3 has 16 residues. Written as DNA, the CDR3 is TGTGCCAGCAGCCCAATTAGCGGACCGGGCACAGATACGCAGTATTTT. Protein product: CASSPISGPGTDTQYF.

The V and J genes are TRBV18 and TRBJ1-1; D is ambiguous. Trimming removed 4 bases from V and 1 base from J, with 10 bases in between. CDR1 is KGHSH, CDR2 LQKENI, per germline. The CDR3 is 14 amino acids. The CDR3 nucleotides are TGTGCCAGCTCACAGGTCAGAAAGAACACTGAAGCTTTCTTT. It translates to CASSQVRKNTEAFF. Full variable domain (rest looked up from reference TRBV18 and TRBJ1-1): NAGVMQNPRHLVRRRGQEARLRCSPMKGHSHVYWYRQLPEEGLKFMVYLQKENIIDESGMPKERFSAEFPKEGPSILRIQQVVRGDSAAYFCASSQVRKNTEAFFGQGTRLTVV.

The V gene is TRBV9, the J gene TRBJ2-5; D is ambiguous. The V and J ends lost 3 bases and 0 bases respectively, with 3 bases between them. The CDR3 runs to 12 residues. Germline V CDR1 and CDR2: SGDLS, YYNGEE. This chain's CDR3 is CASSAHQETQYF. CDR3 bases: TGTGCCAGCAGCGCGCACCAAGAGACCCAGTACTTC.

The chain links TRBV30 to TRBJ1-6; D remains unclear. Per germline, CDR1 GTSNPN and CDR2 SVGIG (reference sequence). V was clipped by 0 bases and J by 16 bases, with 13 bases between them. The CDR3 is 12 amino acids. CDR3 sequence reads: CAWSVFSGSLHF. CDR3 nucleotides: TGTGCCTGGAGTGTCTTTTCGGGATCTCTCCACTTT.

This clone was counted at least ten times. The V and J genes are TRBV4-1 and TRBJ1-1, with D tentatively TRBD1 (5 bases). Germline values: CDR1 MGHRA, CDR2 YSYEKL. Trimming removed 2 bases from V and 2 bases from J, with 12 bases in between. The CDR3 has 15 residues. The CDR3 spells CASSQPATENTEAFF. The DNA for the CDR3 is TGCGCCAGCAGCCAACCCGCGACAGAAAACACTGAAGCTTTCTTT.

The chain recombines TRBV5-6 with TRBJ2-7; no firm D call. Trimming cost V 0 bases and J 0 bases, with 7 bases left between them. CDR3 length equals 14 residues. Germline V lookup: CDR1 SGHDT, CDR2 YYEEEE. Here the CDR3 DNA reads TGTGCCAGCAGCTTGGGTTACAGCTCCTACGAGCAGTACTTC. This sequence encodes CASSLGYSSYEQYF.

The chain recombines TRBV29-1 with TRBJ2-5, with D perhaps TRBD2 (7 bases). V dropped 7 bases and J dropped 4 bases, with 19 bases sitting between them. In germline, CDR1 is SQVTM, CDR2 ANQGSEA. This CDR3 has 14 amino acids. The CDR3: CSARRGRGGETQYF. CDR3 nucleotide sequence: TGCAGCGCTAGAAGGGGGAGGGGTGGAGAGACCCAGTACTTC. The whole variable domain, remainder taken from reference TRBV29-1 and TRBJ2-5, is SAVISQKPSRDICQRGTSLTIQCQVDSQVTMMFWYRQQPGQSLTLIATANQGSEATYESGFVIDKFPISRPNLTFSTLTVSNMSPEDSSIYLCSARRGRGGETQYFGPGTRLLVL.

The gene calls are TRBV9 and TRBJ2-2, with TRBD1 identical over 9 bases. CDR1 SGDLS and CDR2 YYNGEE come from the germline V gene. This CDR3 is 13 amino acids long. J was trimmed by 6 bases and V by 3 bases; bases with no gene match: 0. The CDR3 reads CASSGQGAGELFF. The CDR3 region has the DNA TGTGCCAGCAGCGGACAGGGGGCCGGGGAGCTGTTTTTT.

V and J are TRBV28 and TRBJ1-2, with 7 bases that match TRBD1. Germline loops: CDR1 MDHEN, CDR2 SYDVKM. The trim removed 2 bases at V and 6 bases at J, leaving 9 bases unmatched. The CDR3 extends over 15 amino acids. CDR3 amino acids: CASSLPSGGRNGYTF. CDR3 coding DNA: TGTGCCAGCAGTTTACCGTCAGGGGGAAGGAATGGCTACACCTTC.

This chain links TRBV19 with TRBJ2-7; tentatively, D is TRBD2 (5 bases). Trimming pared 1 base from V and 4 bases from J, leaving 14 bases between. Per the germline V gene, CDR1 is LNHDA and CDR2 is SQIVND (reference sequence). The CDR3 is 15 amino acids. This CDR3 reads CASSIGPGNLYEQYF. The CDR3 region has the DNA TGTGCCAGTAGTATAGGTCCGGGAAACCTTTACGAGCAGTACTTC.

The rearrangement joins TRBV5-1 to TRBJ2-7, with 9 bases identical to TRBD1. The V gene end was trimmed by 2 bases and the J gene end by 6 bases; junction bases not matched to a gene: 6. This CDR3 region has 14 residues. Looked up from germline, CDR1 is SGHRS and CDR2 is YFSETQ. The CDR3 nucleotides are TGCGCCAGCAGCTTAGGACAGGGGAACGTCGAGCAGTACTTC. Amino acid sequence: CASSLGQGNVEQYF.

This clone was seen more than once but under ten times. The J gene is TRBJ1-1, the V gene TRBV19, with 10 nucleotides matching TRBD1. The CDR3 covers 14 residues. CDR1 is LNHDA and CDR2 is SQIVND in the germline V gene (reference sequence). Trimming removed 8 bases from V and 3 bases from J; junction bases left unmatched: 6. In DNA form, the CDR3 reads TGTGCCAGTGCCCGGGACAGGGGATACACTGAAGCTTTCTTT. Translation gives CASARDRGYTEAFF.

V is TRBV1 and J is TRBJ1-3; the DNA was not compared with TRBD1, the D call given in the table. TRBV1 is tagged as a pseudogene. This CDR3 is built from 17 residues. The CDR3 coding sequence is TGCACCAGCAAACCGGCAGGGGGGCGATTATCCGGAAACACCATATATTTT. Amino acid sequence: CTSKPAGGRLSGNTIYF.

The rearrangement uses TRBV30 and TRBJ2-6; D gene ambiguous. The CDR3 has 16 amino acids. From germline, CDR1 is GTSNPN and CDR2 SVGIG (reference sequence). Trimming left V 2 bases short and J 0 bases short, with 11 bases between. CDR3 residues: CAWSNVLSSGANVLTF. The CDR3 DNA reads TGTGCCTGGAGTAACGTATTAAGCTCTGGGGCCAACGTCCTGACTTTC.

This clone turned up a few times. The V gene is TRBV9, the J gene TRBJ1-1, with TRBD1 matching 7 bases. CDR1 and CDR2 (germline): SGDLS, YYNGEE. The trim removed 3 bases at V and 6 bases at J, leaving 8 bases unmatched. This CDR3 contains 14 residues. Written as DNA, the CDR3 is TGTGCCAGCAGCGCCACAGGGGAGGCGCCTGAAGCTTTCTTT. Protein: CASSATGEAPEAFF.

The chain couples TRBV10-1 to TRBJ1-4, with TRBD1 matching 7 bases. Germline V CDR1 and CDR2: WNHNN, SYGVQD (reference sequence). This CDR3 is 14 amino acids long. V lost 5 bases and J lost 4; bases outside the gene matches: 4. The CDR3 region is CASSKTGSNEKLFF. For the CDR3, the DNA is TGCGCCAGCAGTAAGACAGGGAGTAATGAAAAACTGTTTTTT.

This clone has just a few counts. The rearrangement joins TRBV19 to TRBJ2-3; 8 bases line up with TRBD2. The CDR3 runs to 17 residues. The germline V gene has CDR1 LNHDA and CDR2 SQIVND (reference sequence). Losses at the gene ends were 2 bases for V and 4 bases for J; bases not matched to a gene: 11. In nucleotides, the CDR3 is TGTGCCAGTAGTATATTTGATCGGGCGGGAGGCCCAGATACGCAGTATTTT. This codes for CASSIFDRAGGPDTQYF.

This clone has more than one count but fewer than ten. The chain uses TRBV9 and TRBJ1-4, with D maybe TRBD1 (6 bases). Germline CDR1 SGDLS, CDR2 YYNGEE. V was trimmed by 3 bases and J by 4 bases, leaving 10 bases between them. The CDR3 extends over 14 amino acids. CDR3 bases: TGTGCCAGCAGCGCGGACAGAATTAATGAAAAACTGTTTTTT. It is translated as CASSADRINEKLFF.

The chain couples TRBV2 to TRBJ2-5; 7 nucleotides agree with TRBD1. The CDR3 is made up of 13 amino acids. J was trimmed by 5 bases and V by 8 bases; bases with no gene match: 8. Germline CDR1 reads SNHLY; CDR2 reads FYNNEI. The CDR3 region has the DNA TGTGCCAGCGGGTCGGGACAGCGGGAGACCCAGTACTTC. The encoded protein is CASGSGQRETQYF.

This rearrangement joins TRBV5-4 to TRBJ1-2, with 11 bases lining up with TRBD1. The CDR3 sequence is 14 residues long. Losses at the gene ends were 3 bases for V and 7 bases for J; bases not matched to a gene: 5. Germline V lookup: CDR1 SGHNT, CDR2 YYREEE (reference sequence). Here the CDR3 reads CASSWRTGGPGYTF. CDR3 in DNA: TGTGCCAGCAGCTGGAGGACAGGGGGCCCTGGCTACACCTTC.